This T cell receptor (beta chain) was captured by sequencing in a study of blood T cell repertoires in COVID-19. Study-wide context: Samples of COVID-19 (acute and convalescent) were obtained from the United States, Italy and Spain. T cells, B-cell-depleted T cells, or PBMCs provided the cDNA or gDNA that served as material.

Source study methods: Reference gene primer amplification in the assay estimated nucleated cell counts. Assay: immunoSEQ multiplex PCR; the TCRdb copy retains only in-frame clones and omits some. Clonal size and the V and J genes are those of that table, whereas D and trimming came from the DNA. Of about 230,000 clones listed, around 83% are singletons. Trimming removed 9 bases from V and 7 bases from J, with 18 bases in between. Germline V lookup: CDR1 LNHDA, CDR2 SQIVND (reference sequence). CDR3 length: 13 residues. Sequencing used peripheral blood. This receptor was identified in a woman aged 45-65 years with acute or convalescent COVID-19. The gene calls are TRBV19 and TRBJ1-1; D remains ambiguous. The DNA for the CDR3 is TGTGCCAGCAGGAGTCGGGGAAGCAGTGAAGCTTTCTTT. Protein: CASRSRGSSEAFF. The full variable domain, completed using reference TRBV19 and TRBJ1-1, is DGGITQSPKYLFRKEGQNVTLSCEQNLNHDAMYWYRQDPGQGLRLIYYSQIVNDFQKGDIAEGYSVSREKKESFPLTVTSAQKNPTAFYLCASRSRGSSEAFFGQGTRLTVV.